This passage covers 27 T cell receptor beta chains from one sample sequenced in a study of blood T cell repertoires in COVID-19. TCRdb keeps only in-frame clones here, not all; method: immunoSEQ multiplex PCR. The repertoire holds about 220,000 clones, with about four fifths as singletons. Sequenced: PBMCs or T cells enriched from blood (not recorded which). These receptors all come from a woman aged 40 to 50 who had recovered from COVID-19.

The genes are TRBV18 and TRBJ1-1; D is unresolved. This CDR3 spans 14 amino acids. Germline V gene data show CDR1 as KGHSH and CDR2 as LQKENI. Trimming pared 0 bases from V and 6 bases from J, leaving 11 bases between. The CDR3 nucleotides read TGTGCCAGCTCACCACCAATACCAAGCCCTGAAGCTTTCTTT. Translated, it gives CASSPPIPSPEAFF.

This CDR3 is CASSLVGVDLREQYF. For the CDR3, the DNA is TGCGCCAGCAGCTTAGTCGGGGTCGACCTCCGGGAGCAGTACTTC. The rearrangement joins TRBV5-1 to TRBJ2-7; tentative D call: TRBD2 (5 bases). V gave up 2 bases and J gave up 7 bases, with 19 bases separating them. The CDR3 length is 15 residues. The V gene's germline CDR1 is SGHRS and CDR2 YFSETQ. Based on the CDR3 plus reference TRBV5-1 and TRBJ2-7, the full variable domain is KAGVTQTPRYLIKTRGQQVTLSCSPISGHRSVSWYQQTPGQGLQFLFEYFSETQRNKGNFPGRFSGRQFSNSRSEMNVSTLELGDSALYLCASSLVGVDLREQYFGPGTRLTVT.

In this sample, this clone turned up a few times. The chain links TRBV28 to TRBJ1-2; D may be TRBD1 (6 bases). V lost 2 bases and J lost 2, with 21 bases in between. This CDR3 has 18 residues. In germline, CDR1 is MDHEN, CDR2 SYDVKM. The chain's CDR3 is CASSLGTGGQMRNYGYTF. In DNA, the CDR3 is TGTGCCAGCAGTTTAGGCACCGGGGGGCAGATGAGAAACTATGGCTACACCTTC.

V usage is TRBV14 and J usage is TRBJ1-1; 9 bases are a match to TRBD1. The CDR3 has 17 amino acids. Trimming cost V 3 bases and J 1 base; bases outside gene matches: 9. Per the germline V gene, CDR1 is SGHDN and CDR2 is FVKESK. The CDR3 loop is CASSHPPGTGQNTEAFF. The CDR3 DNA reads as TGTGCCAGCAGCCATCCTCCCGGGACAGGGCAGAACACTGAAGCTTTCTTT.

The chain joins TRBV7-8 to TRBJ1-4, with TRBD1 as a possible D gene (5 bases). Trimming left V 4 bases short and J 6 bases short, with 12 bases between. Germline V gene lookup returns CDR1 SGHVS and CDR2 FQNEAQ. This CDR3 comprises 14 residues. This CDR3 reads CASSSLTGDEKLFF. CDR3 DNA sequence: TGTGCCAGCAGCTCACTCACAGGAGATGAAAAACTGTTTTTT.

V gene TRBV7-9 combines with J gene TRBJ2-6, with D uncertain. Germline values: CDR1 SEHNR, CDR2 FQNEAQ (reference sequence). The CDR3 consists of 14 residues. Trimming took 5 bases from V and 2 from J, leaving 7 bases between them. The CDR3 DNA is TGTGCCAGCAGCCACATAACTGGGGCCAACGTCCTGACTTTC. Translated, it gives CASSHITGANVLTF.

The V call is TRBV19, the J call TRBJ1-2; D gene unclear. Germline loops: CDR1 LNHDA, CDR2 SQIVND (reference sequence). Trimming stripped 1 base from V and 4 bases from J, with 10 bases between. CDR3 length: 14 residues. As DNA, the CDR3 is TGTGCCAGTAGTATAGTCGGTAAACTCTATGGCTACACCTTC. It codes for CASSIVGKLYGYTF.

This chain links TRBV18 with TRBJ1-1; TRBD1 might be the D (6 bases). Germline CDR1 is KGHSH and CDR2 is LQKENI. This CDR3 has 14 amino acids. Trimming stripped 3 bases from V and 5 bases from J, with 13 bases between. The CDR3 protein is CASSPGRGWTEAFF. The CDR3 coding sequence is TGTGCCAGCTCACCCGGCAGGGGTTGGACTGAAGCTTTCTTT.

This chain uses TRBV2 with TRBJ1-2, with a tentative D call TRBD1 (5 bases). Per the germline V gene, CDR1 is SNHLY and CDR2 is FYNNEI. There are 14 residues in the CDR3. V shed 5 bases and J shed 4 bases, with 14 bases lying between them. The CDR3: CASSYGQRAYGYTF. CDR3 nucleotides: TGTGCCAGCAGTTACGGACAAAGGGCCTATGGCTACACCTTC.

This clone was seen more than once but under ten times. The chain joins TRBV10-3 to TRBJ1-1, with D uncertain. CDR1 and CDR2 from the germline V gene are ENHRY and SYGVKD. The CDR3 sequence is 16 residues long. Trimming pared 2 bases from V and 2 bases from J, leaving 15 bases between. The CDR3 here is CAISEGPGEINTEAFF. DNA of the CDR3: TGTGCCATCAGTGAGGGCCCTGGGGAGATAAACACTGAAGCTTTCTTT.

A few counts support this clone. The chain joins TRBV7-2 to TRBJ2-2, with 13 bases matching TRBD2. The ends lost 4 bases at V and 4 bases at J; junction bases unmatched: 9. Germline-derived CDR1 and CDR2 are SGHTA and FQGNSA. The CDR3 sequence is 18 residues long. For the CDR3, the DNA is TGTGCCAGCAGCTGGGCAGGGACTAGCGGGATAGTCACCGGGGAGCTGTTTTTT. Amino acids: CASSWAGTSGIVTGELFF.

The genes are TRBV30 and TRBJ2-7; TRBD1 matches at 7 bases. Germline CDR1 is GTSNPN and CDR2 is SVGIG (reference sequence). V lost 1 base, J lost 4 bases, and 4 bases stayed unmatched. There are 13 residues in the CDR3. CDR3 in DNA: TGTGCCTGGAGTGAGGGGGCTAGATACGAGCAGTACTTC. Translating gives CAWSEGARYEQYF.

The V call is TRBV12-3 or TRBV12-4, the J call TRBJ1-1, with 8 nucleotides matching TRBD1. Trimming took 7 bases from V and 11 from J; bases not matched to a gene: 9. This CDR3 comprises 12 residues. CDR3 in amino acids: CASNQQGARAFF. The CDR3 DNA follows: TGTGCCAGCAACCAGCAGGGGGCGAGGGCTTTCTTT.

The chain is built from TRBV10-2 and TRBJ2-7; 8 bases fit TRBD1. Germline CDR1 reads WSHSY; CDR2 reads SAAADI. The CDR3 sequence is 12 residues long. V lost 6 bases and J lost 6; bases outside the gene matches: 4. CDR3 sequence: CASSRTGLEQYF. CDR3 DNA sequence: TGCGCCAGCAGCCGGACAGGGCTCGAGCAGTACTTC.

J is TRBJ1-5 and V is TRBV6-5; 7 nucleotides agree with TRBD1. CDR3 length: 15 amino acids. The germline gives CDR1 MNHEY, CDR2 SVGAGI. The V segment lost 6 bases and the J segment 0 bases; nucleotides outside the gene matches: 5. As DNA, the CDR3 is TGTGCCAGCAGGCAGGGGGTATATAGCAATCAGCCCCAGCATTTT. It encodes CASRQGVYSNQPQHF.

The chain uses TRBV24-1 and TRBJ2-6; the D gene is possibly TRBD2 (6 bases). Germline V gene sequence: CDR1 KGHDR, CDR2 SFDVKD. This CDR3 is built from 15 residues. The germline V and J ends were trimmed by 3 bases and 6 bases, with 11 bases remaining between them. This chain's CDR3 is CATSDPGGLANVLTF. CDR3 DNA: TGTGCCACCAGTGATCCCGGAGGGCTGGCCAACGTCCTGACTTTC.

This clone was seen once. The chain uses TRBV19 and TRBJ1-5; the D gene is possibly TRBD1 (5 bases). Trimming removed 11 bases from V and 4 bases from J, with 15 bases in between. The CDR3 covers 13 residues. CDR1 LNHDA and CDR2 SQIVND come from the germline V gene (reference sequence). CDR3 region: CAGSGGTNQPQHF. CDR3 bases: TGTGCCGGAAGTGGGGGGACGAATCAGCCCCAGCATTTT.

For the CDR3, the DNA is TGCGCCAGCAGCCAAGATAACACGTACAATGAGCAGTTCTTC. Its protein is CASSQDNTYNEQFF. The rearrangement links TRBV4-3 to TRBJ2-1; D gene ambiguous. V was clipped by 0 bases and J by 4 bases, with 7 bases between them. CDR3 length: 14 residues. The V gene's germline CDR1 is LGHNA and CDR2 YSLEER.

The chain uses TRBV7-2 and TRBJ2-7; TRBD1 is a possible D gene (6 bases). The CDR3 contains 14 residues. The germline gives CDR1 SGHTA, CDR2 FQGNSA. Trimming stripped 4 bases from V and 3 bases from J, with 13 bases between. CDR3: CASSSETGSYEQYF. CDR3 nucleotide sequence: TGTGCCAGCAGCTCAGAAACAGGGAGCTACGAGCAGTACTTC.

The chain couples TRBV6-5 to TRBJ2-7; the D gene is possibly TRBD1 (5 bases). The germline CDR1 and CDR2 sequences are MNHEY and SVGAGI. The CDR3 loop spans 13 amino acids. Trimming shortened V by 6 bases and J by 5 bases, and 14 bases separated the two germline ends. The CDR3 spells CASRKGVVNEQYF. In DNA form, the CDR3 reads TGTGCCAGCAGAAAAGGGGTAGTTAACGAGCAGTACTTC.

The V and J genes are TRBV6-6 and TRBJ2-3, with TRBD1 as a possible D gene (6 bases). V was trimmed by 2 bases and J by 6 bases, leaving 12 bases between them. The CDR3 extends over 14 amino acids. CDR1 is MNHNY and CDR2 is SVGAGI in the germline V gene (reference sequence). The CDR3 is CASSYERGKDTQYF. CDR3 bases: TGTGCCAGCAGTTACGAGAGGGGGAAGGATACGCAGTATTTT.

The gene calls are TRBV19 and TRBJ2-1; D is possibly TRBD1 (6 bases). The V end was cut by 0 bases, the J end by 7 bases, with 16 bases between. Germline CDR1 LNHDA, CDR2 SQIVND (reference sequence). The CDR3 sequence is 16 residues long. DNA of the CDR3: TGTGCCAGTAGTATAGATGGATGGCAGGGGTCGAATGAGCAGTTCTTC. The encoded protein is CASSIDGWQGSNEQFF.

J is TRBJ1-4 and V is TRBV9; TRBD1 is a possible D gene (6 bases). V gave up 7 bases and J gave up 8 bases, with 15 bases separating them. CDR1 and CDR2 from the germline V gene are SGDLS and YYNGEE. The CDR3 has 13 residues. CDR3 loop: CASARGNGEKLFF. DNA of the CDR3: TGTGCCAGCGCAAGGGGGAACGGGGAAAAACTGTTTTTT.

V and J are TRBV19 and TRBJ2-7, with a tentative D call TRBD1 (5 bases). This CDR3 is 16 amino acids long. V dropped 5 bases and J dropped 4 bases, with 21 bases sitting between them. The germline CDR1 and CDR2 sequences are LNHDA and SQIVND (reference sequence). CDR3 nucleotides: TGTGCCAGTAGTGCACAAGGGGCCCTGGGGCCTTACGAGCAGTACTTC. Amino acid sequence: CASSAQGALGPYEQYF.

The chain carries TRBV7-8 and TRBJ2-1; 12 bases map to TRBD2. The CDR3 is made up of 16 amino acids. V dropped 1 base and J dropped 7; count of bases not matched to a gene: 5. Germline V gene lookup returns CDR1 SGHVS and CDR2 FQNEAQ. The CDR3 sequence is CASSLVVLAGGNEQFF. In nucleotides, the CDR3 is TGTGCCAGCAGCTTAGTTGTCCTAGCGGGAGGGAATGAGCAGTTCTTC.

The rearrangement joins TRBV10-1 to TRBJ2-3, with TRBD2 matching over 10 bases. The CDR3 consists of 16 residues. V trimming: 0 bases; J trimming: 9 bases; junction bases outside the gene matches: 9. Germline values: CDR1 WNHNN, CDR2 SYGVQD (reference sequence). CDR3 region: CASSESRASGSLTQYF. CDR3 in DNA: TGCGCCAGCAGTGAGTCGAGGGCTAGCGGGAGTTTGACGCAGTATTTT.

This clone appeared a single time. The chain employs TRBV7-2 and TRBJ1-4; unclear D gene. Germline V gene data show CDR1 as SGHTA and CDR2 as FQGNSA. The CDR3 consists of 14 residues. Trimming cost V 4 bases and J 5 bases, with 11 bases left between them. CDR3 sequence reads: CASSSGTGNEKLFF. In nucleotides, the CDR3 is TGTGCCAGCAGCTCTGGAACGGGAAATGAAAAACTGTTTTTT.